These 17 T cell receptor beta chains came from one sample sequenced in a study of T cells expressing NK-cell markers. Following a re-call of the 5' RACE reads, TCRdb has one entry per CDR3 protein and lacks DNA. This sample's table has some 500,000 distinct CDR3 sequences. The material sequenced was blood T cells: a sorted CD56 or NKG2C T cell subset, CD4+ or CD8+ T cells, or bulk PBMC T cells (not recorded which). These receptors were taken from a woman in her forties or fifties in good health.

The gene calls are TRBV12-3 or TRBV12-4 and TRBJ1-6. The CDR3 loop spans 12 amino acids. The CDR3 sequence: CASSLDNSPLHF.

V gene TRBV20-1 combines with J gene TRBJ1-5. CDR3 length equals 14 residues. Germline V lookup: CDR1 DFQATT, CDR2 SNEGSKA (reference sequence). This CDR3 is CSAESPLDSQPQHF.

This chain links TRBV3-1 with TRBJ2-1; TCRdb proposes TRBD1, but this gene call is untestable without DNA. Germline lookup yields CDR1 LGHDT and CDR2 YNNKEL (reference sequence). The CDR3 loop spans 13 amino acids. This chain's CDR3 is CASRGQGEGEQFF.

The rearrangement links TRBV12-3 or TRBV12-4 to TRBJ2-1; TCRdb lists TRBD2, though no DNA is available to test this call. The CDR3 is 15 residues long. The CDR3 here is CASSSSPTSSNEQFF.

This chain links TRBV5-1 with TRBJ2-1. In germline, CDR1 is SGHRS, CDR2 YFSETQ. CDR3 length: 12 residues. The CDR3 here is CASSLAKNEQFF.

The rearrangement links TRBV6-5 to TRBJ1-1. The CDR3 is made up of 14 amino acids. Germline V CDR1 and CDR2: MNHEY, SVGAGI. The CDR3 sequence is CASSSLWVGTEAFF.

The chain employs TRBV3-1 and TRBJ1-1; TCRdb returns TRBD1, unconfirmable since there is no DNA. This CDR3 spans 12 amino acids. Germline V gene data show CDR1 as LGHDT and CDR2 as YNNKEL (reference sequence). CDR3 amino acids: CASSQGPLVAFF.

The CDR3 protein is CASRKDLRDHRSGNTIYF. This chain connects TRBV5-1 to TRBJ1-3; TCRdb names TRBD1, which stays unverified in the absence of DNA. Germline V gives CDR1 SGHRS, CDR2 YFSETQ. The CDR3 has 18 residues. Looking up the rest from reference TRBV5-1 and TRBJ1-3 gives the full variable domain: KAGVTQTPRYLIKTRGQQVTLSCSPISGHRSVSWYQQTPGQGLQFLFEYFSETQRNKGNFPGRFSGRQFSNSRSEMNVSTLELGDSALYLCASRKDLRDHRSGNTIYFGEGSWLTVV.

The V and J genes are TRBV10-1 and TRBJ1-1. The CDR3 loop spans 13 amino acids. From germline, CDR1 is WNHNN and CDR2 SYGVQD (reference sequence). CDR3 in amino acids: CASSAQKNTEAFF.

The V and J genes are TRBV20-1 and TRBJ1-2; TCRdb indicates TRBD1, and absent DNA this call remains unverified. The CDR3 has 15 amino acids. The V gene's germline CDR1 is DFQATT and CDR2 SNEGSKA (reference sequence). The chain's CDR3 is CSARARDRVADGYTF.

J is TRBJ2-1 and V is TRBV6-2 or TRBV6-3; as DNA is missing, the TRBD2 call by TCRdb cannot be tested. The CDR3 length is 14 residues. Germline CDR1 MNHEY, CDR2 SVGEGT. The CDR3 region is CASSYLREGQEQFF.

The chain is built from TRBV10-2 and TRBJ1-5. The CDR3 covers 14 residues. Germline loops: CDR1 WSHSY, CDR2 SAAADI. CDR3 sequence: CASRAGTVNQPQHF.

The chain carries TRBV10-3 and TRBJ2-1. The CDR3 runs to 11 residues. The germline CDR1 and CDR2 sequences are ENHRY and SYGVKD. CDR3 residues: CAISNYNEQFF.

The V gene is TRBV20-1, the J gene TRBJ2-7; TCRdb designates TRBD1, a call that cannot be tested without DNA. CDR3 length equals 12 residues. CDR1 and CDR2 (germline): DFQATT, SNEGSKA (reference sequence). This CDR3 is CSASQTGNEQYF.

The V call is TRBV20-1, the J call TRBJ2-1; TCRdb indicates TRBD2, and absent DNA this call remains unverified. Germline lookup yields CDR1 DFQATT and CDR2 SNEGSKA (reference sequence). The CDR3 is made up of 14 amino acids. The CDR3 reads CSAPTSGQRGEQFF.

The chain carries TRBV2 and TRBJ1-3. This CDR3 is built from 15 residues. CDR1 and CDR2 (germline): SNHLY, FYNNEI. CDR3 in amino acids: CASSEDWMSGNTIYF.

The V gene is TRBV3-1, the J gene TRBJ2-4; TCRdb names TRBD1, which stays unverified in the absence of DNA. Germline CDR1 and CDR2: LGHDT and YNNKEL (reference sequence). This CDR3 spans 13 amino acids. The CDR3 is CASSQSGDGIQYF.